The source of this T cell receptor (beta chain) is a study of T cells in severe cutaneous drug reactions. Carbamazepine had induced Stevens-Johnson syndrome or toxic epidermal necrolysis in the sequenced donors. Libraries were made by iRepertoire multiplex PCR with TCR subtype-specific primers for bulk and single-cell sequencing. TCRdb re-analyzed the multiplex PCR reads; it lists each CDR3 protein once, without DNA. The table lists more than 3,000 distinct CDR3 sequences. The CDR3 runs to 14 residues. Germline CDR1 reads MDHEN; CDR2 reads SYDVKM. What was sequenced was PBMCs. This rearrangement joins TRBV28 to TRBJ1-6. This sequence originates from a human donor with Stevens-Johnson syndrome, a severe cutaneous drug reaction. CDR3 in amino acids: CASSLGSYNSPLHF.